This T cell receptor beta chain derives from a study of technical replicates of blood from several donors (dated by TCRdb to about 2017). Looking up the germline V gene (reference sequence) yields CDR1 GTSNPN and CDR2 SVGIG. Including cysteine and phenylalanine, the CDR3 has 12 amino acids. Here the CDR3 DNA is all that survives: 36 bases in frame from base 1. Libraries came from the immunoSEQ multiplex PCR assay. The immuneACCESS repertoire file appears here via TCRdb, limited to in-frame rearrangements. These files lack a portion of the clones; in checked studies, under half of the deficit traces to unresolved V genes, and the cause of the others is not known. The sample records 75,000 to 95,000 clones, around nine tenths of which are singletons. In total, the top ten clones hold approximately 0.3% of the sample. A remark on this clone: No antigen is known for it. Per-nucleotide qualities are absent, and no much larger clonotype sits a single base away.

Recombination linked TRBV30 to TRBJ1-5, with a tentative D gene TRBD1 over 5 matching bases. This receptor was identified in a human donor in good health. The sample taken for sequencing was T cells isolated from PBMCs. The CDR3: CASGRGFQPQHF. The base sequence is TGTGCTTCGGGACGGGGGTTCCAGCCCCAGCATTTT.